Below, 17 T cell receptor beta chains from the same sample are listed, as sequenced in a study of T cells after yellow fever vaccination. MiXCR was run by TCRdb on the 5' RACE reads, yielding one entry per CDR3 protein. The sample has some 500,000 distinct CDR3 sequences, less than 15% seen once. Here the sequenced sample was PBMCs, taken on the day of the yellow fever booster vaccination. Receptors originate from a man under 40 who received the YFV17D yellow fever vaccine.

The CDR3: CASSPRGETEAFF. In DNA, the CDR3 is TGTGCCAGCAGCCCCCGGGGGGAAACTGAAGCTTTCTTT. This rearrangement joins TRBV11-2 to TRBJ1-1, with D maybe TRBD1 (5 bases). Trimming stripped 5 bases from V and 5 bases from J, with 12 bases between. Germline V CDR1 and CDR2: SGHAT, FQNNGV. The CDR3 runs 13 residues.

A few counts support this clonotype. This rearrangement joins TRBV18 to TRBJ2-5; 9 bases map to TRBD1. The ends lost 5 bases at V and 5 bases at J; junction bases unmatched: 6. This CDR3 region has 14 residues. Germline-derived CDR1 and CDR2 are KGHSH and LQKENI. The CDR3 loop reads CASSAGTGTETQYF. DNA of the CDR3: TGTGCCAGCTCAGCCGGGACAGGGACGGAGACCCAGTACTTC. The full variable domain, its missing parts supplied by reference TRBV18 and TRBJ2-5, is NAGVMQNPRHLVRRRGQEARLRCSPMKGHSHVYWYRQLPEEGLKFMVYLQKENIIDESGMPKERFSAEFPKEGPSILRIQQVVRGDSAAYFCASSAGTGTETQYFGPGTRLLVL.

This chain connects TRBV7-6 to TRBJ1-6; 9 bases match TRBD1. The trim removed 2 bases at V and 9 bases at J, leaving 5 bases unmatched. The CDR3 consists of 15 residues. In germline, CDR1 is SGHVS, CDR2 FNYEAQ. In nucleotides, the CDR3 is TGTGCCAGCAGCTTATCAACAGGGGGCGGTTCACCCCTCCACTTT. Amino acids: CASSLSTGGGSPLHF.

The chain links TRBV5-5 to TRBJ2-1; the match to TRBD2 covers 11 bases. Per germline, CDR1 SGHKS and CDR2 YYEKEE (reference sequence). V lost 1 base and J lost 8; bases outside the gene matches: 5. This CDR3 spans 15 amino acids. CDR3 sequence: CASSLTSGSIYEQFF. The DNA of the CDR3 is TGTGCCAGCAGCTTGACTAGCGGGAGTATCTATGAGCAGTTCTTC.

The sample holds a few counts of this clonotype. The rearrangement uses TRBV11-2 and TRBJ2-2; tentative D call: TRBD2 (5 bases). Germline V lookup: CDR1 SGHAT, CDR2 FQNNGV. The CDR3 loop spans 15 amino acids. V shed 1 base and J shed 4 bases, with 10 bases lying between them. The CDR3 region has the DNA TGTGCCAGCAGCTTAGTTCTGAGCGGCACCGGGGAGCTGTTTTTT. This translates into CASSLVLSGTGELFF.

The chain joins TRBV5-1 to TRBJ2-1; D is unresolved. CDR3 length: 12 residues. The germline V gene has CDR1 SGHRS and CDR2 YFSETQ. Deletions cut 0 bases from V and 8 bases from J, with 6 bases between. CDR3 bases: TGCGCCAGCAGCTTGGGGTTGGATGAGCAGTTCTTC. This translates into CASSLGLDEQFF. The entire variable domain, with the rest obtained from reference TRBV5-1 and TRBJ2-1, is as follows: KAGVTQTPRYLIKTRGQQVTLSCSPISGHRSVSWYQQTPGQGLQFLFEYFSETQRNKGNFPGRFSGRQFSNSRSEMNVSTLELGDSALYLCASSLGLDEQFFGPGTRLTVL.

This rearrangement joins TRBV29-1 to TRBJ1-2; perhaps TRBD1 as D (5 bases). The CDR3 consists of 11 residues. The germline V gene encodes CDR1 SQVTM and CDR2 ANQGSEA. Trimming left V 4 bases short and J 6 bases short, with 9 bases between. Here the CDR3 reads CSVGQDNGYTF. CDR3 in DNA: TGCAGCGTTGGGCAGGACAATGGCTACACCTTC.

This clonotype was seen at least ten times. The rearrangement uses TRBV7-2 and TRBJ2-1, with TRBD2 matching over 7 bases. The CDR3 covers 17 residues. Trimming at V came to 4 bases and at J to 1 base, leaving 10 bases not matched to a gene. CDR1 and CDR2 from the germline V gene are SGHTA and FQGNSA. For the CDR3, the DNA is TGTGCCAGCAGCTCTTTTGATCGCGGGGGTTCCTACAATGAGCAGTTCTTC. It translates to CASSSFDRGGSYNEQFF.

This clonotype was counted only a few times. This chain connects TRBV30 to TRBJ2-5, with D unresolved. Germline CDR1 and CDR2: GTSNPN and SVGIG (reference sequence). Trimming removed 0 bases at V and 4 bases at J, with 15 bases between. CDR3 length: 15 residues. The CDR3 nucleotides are TGTGCCTGGAGTGTAAATGGAGCACCTCGAGAGACCCAGTACTTC. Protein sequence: CAWSVNGAPRETQYF.

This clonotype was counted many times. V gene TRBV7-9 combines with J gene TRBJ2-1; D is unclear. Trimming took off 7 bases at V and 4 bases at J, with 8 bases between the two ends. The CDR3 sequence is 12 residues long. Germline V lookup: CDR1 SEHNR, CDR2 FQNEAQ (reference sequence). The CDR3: CASTGDYNEQFF. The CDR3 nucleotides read TGTGCCAGCACGGGTGATTACAATGAGCAGTTCTTC.

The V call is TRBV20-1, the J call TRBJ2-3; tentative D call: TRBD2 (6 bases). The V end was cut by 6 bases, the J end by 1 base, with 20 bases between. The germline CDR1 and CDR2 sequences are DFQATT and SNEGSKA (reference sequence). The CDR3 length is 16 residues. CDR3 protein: CSARSYSGGRTDTQYF. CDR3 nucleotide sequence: TGCAGTGCCCGCTCATATAGCGGAGGGCGCACAGATACGCAGTATTTT.

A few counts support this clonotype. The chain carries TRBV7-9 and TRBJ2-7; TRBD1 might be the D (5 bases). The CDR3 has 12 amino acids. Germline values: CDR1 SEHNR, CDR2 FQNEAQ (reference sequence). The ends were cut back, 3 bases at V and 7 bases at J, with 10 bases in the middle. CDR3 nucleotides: TGTGCCAGCAGCTTCTGGGGCCGGGAGCAGTACTTC. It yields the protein CASSFWGREQYF.

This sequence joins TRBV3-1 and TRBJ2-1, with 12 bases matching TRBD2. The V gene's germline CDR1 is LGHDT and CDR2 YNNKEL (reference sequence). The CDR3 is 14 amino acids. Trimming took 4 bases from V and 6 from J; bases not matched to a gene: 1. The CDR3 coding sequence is TGTGCCAGCAGCCGGACTAGCGGGACCAATGAGCAGTTCTTC. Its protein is CASSRTSGTNEQFF.

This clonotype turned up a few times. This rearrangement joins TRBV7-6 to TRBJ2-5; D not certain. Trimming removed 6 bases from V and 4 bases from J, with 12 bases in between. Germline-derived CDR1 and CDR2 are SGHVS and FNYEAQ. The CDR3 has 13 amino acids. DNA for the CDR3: TGTGCCAGCAGTGGGGAAATGGGAGAGACCCAGTACTTC. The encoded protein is CASSGEMGETQYF.

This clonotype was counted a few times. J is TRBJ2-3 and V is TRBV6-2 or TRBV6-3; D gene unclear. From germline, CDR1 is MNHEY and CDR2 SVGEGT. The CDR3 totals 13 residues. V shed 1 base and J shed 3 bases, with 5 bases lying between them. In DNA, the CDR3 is TGTGCCAGCAGTTACTTCCAAACAGATACGCAGTATTTT. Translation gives CASSYFQTDTQYF.

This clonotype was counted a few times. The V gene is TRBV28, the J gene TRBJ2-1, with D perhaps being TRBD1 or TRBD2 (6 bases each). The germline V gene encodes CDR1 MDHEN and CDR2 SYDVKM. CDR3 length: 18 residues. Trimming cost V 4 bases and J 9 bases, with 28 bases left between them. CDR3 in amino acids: CASSWGAGVYWELGEQFF. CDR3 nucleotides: TGTGCCAGCAGTTGGGGGGCAGGGGTATATTGGGAATTGGGTGAGCAGTTCTTC.

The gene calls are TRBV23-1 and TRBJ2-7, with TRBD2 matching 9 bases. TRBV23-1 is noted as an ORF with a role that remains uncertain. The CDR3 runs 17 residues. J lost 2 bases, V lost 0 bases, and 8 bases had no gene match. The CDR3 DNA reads TGCGCCAGCAGTCAATCTGTGGCTAGCGGGAACCCCTACGAGCAGTACTTC. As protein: CASSQSVASGNPYEQYF.